The rows below give T cell receptor beta chains drawn from one sample of a study of cytomegalovirus exposure and HLA in healthy donors. TCRdb's table, derived via immunoSEQ multiplex PCR, lists solely in-frame clones and lacks some. The repertoire holds 95,000 to 100,000 clones, with under 80% as singletons. Sequencing was performed on PBMCs. The origin of the receptors is a man aged 35 to 55 in good health and CMV-seropositive. Each CDR3 is given with its conserved first and last residue. Fields, in order: J gene, V gene, D gene, clone size, CDR3 DNA, CDR3 protein. A D gene is named only where the DNA matches it firmly. The size of a clone is reported for some rows only, either as once, few or many, or as a class for expanded clones.

J gene: TRBJ2-7; V gene: TRBV27; D gene: TRBD2; clone size: -; CDR3 DNA: TGTGCCAGCAGTCGTAAGACTAGCGGTCCCTACGAGCAGTACTTC; CDR3 protein: CASSRKTSGPYEQYF
J gene: TRBJ2-7; V gene: TRBV28; D gene: TRBD1; clone size: -; CDR3 DNA: TGTGCCAGCAGTCCGACAGGGCCATACGAGCAGTACTTC; CDR3 protein: CASSPTGPYEQYF
J gene: TRBJ2-3; V gene: TRBV4-3; D gene: -; clone size: -; CDR3 DNA: TGCGCCAGCAGCCGAGTCCTTAGAGATACGCAGTATTTT; CDR3 protein: CASSRVLRDTQYF
J gene: TRBJ2-5; V gene: TRBV19; D gene: TRBD2; clone size: -; CDR3 DNA: TGTGCCAGTAGCCACCCCGGGGGGGTTCGGACCCAGTACTTC; CDR3 protein: CASSHPGGVRTQYF
J gene: TRBJ1-2; V gene: TRBV6-5; D gene: TRBD1; clone size: -; CDR3 DNA: TGTGCCAGCAGTGACCGGGACAGCCGACATGGCTACACCTTC; CDR3 protein: CASSDRDSRHGYTF
J gene: TRBJ1-2; V gene: TRBV7-8; D gene: -; clone size: few; CDR3 DNA: TGTGCCAGCAGCTTACTGGCAGACTATGGCTACACCTTC; CDR3 protein: CASSLLADYGYTF
J gene: TRBJ1-3; V gene: TRBV2; D gene: -; clone size: -; CDR3 DNA: TGTGCCAGCAGTGTACCACAGAACTCTGGAAACACCATATATTTT; CDR3 protein: CASSVPQNSGNTIYF
J gene: TRBJ2-3; V gene: TRBV5-3; D gene: -; clone size: once; CDR3 DNA: TGTGCCAGAAGCTGGGTAGCGCAGGGGACGGAGCAGTATTTT; CDR3 protein: CARSWVAQGTEQYF
J gene: TRBJ2-3; V gene: TRBV4-1; D gene: -; clone size: -; CDR3 DNA: TGCGCCAGCAGCGTTCTGACCGGAGGGGGCGCAGATACGCAGTATTTT; CDR3 protein: CASSVLTGGGADTQYF
J gene: TRBJ2-7; V gene: TRBV28; D gene: -; clone size: -; CDR3 DNA: TGTGCCAGCAGTTTATCTTCCGGGGGTATCGACGAGCAGTACTTC; CDR3 protein: CASSLSSGGIDEQYF
J gene: TRBJ1-5; V gene: TRBV6-8; D gene: -; clone size: -; CDR3 DNA: TGTGCCAGCAGTTACTCTGGTTGCCACCTTCCCGACCAGGTGGTAGGTCAGCCCCAGCATTTT; CDR3 protein: CASSYSGCHLPDQVVGQPQHF
J gene: TRBJ2-7; V gene: TRBV4-3; D gene: TRBD2; clone size: once; CDR3 DNA: TGCGCCAGCAGCGGACTAGCGGGAGACGAGCAGTACTTC; CDR3 protein: CASSGLAGDEQYF
J gene: TRBJ2-3; V gene: TRBV5-1; D gene: TRBD2; clone size: -; CDR3 DNA: TGCGCCAGCAGCTTGGCCGGAGCGGGGGATTGGGATACGCAGTATTTT; CDR3 protein: CASSLAGAGDWDTQYF
J gene: TRBJ1-4; V gene: TRBV10-2; D gene: -; clone size: -; CDR3 DNA: TGCGCCAGCAGGACCGGGTCCAGTTGGGGCGATGGAAAACTGTTTTTT; CDR3 protein: CASRTGSSWGDGKLFF
J gene: TRBJ2-7; V gene: TRBV27; D gene: -; clone size: -; CDR3 DNA: TGTGCCAGCAGTGGAGGGACAGCCTACGAGCAGTACTTC; CDR3 protein: CASSGGTAYEQYF
J gene: TRBJ2-1; V gene: TRBV19; D gene: -; clone size: -; CDR3 DNA: TGTGCCAGTAGTATAAACCCGCGGCTGAATGAGCAGTTCTTC; CDR3 protein: CASSINPRLNEQFF
J gene: TRBJ1-2; V gene: TRBV18; D gene: -; clone size: -; CDR3 DNA: TGTGCCAGCTCCCCGAGGCAGGGCAGCTATGGCTACACCTTC; CDR3 protein: CASSPRQGSYGYTF
J gene: TRBJ2-2; V gene: TRBV7-9; D gene: -; clone size: -; CDR3 DNA: TGTGCCAGCAGCTTAGAATTCGGGACTGGTTACACCGGGGAGCTGTTTTTT; CDR3 protein: CASSLEFGTGYTGELFF
J gene: TRBJ2-1; V gene: TRBV10-3; D gene: TRBD1; clone size: -; CDR3 DNA: TGTGCCATCAGTTCCGGGACAGGGGTCGATGAGCAGTTCTTC; CDR3 protein: CAISSGTGVDEQFF
J gene: TRBJ1-5; V gene: TRBV19; D gene: -; clone size: -; CDR3 DNA: TGTGCCAGTAGTATAGCCGGGACTGATCAGCCCCAGCATTTT; CDR3 protein: CASSIAGTDQPQHF
J gene: TRBJ2-3; V gene: TRBV7-2; D gene: TRBD2; clone size: -; CDR3 DNA: TGTGCCAGCAGCTTAGTGTATTTAGCGGGGCTCAGCACAGATACGCAGTATTTT; CDR3 protein: CASSLVYLAGLSTDTQYF
J gene: TRBJ2-7; V gene: TRBV6-4; D gene: TRBD2; clone size: -; CDR3 DNA: TGTGCCAGCAGCCCCGGGAGCGGGGGGGTTCTCGAGCAGTACTTC; CDR3 protein: CASSPGSGGVLEQYF
J gene: TRBJ2-4; V gene: TRBV7-9; D gene: TRBD2; clone size: once; CDR3 DNA: TGTGCCAGCTCAGGGACTAGCGGAGCCAAAAACATTCAGTACTTC; CDR3 protein: CASSGTSGAKNIQYF
J gene: TRBJ2-7; V gene: TRBV15; D gene: -; clone size: -; CDR3 DNA: TGTGCCACCAGCAGCGAGGGAGGTCGGGACTTC; CDR3 protein: CATSSEGGRDF
J gene: TRBJ2-5; V gene: TRBV19; D gene: -; clone size: -; CDR3 DNA: TGTGCCAGTAGTTTAACGGCCGGGAGCTCGGGGAAGACCCAGTACTTC; CDR3 protein: CASSLTAGSSGKTQYF
J gene: TRBJ2-1; V gene: TRBV5-1; D gene: TRBD2; clone size: few; CDR3 DNA: TGCGCCAGCAGCTTCGGACTAGCGGGACTATACAATGAGCAGTTCTTC; CDR3 protein: CASSFGLAGLYNEQFF
J gene: TRBJ1-3; V gene: TRBV9; D gene: -; clone size: few; CDR3 DNA: TGTGCCAGCAGCGTATCCTCCGCGGGCAACGGAAACACCATATATTTT; CDR3 protein: CASSVSSAGNGNTIYF
J gene: TRBJ2-7; V gene: TRBV27; D gene: -; clone size: -; CDR3 DNA: TGTGCCAGCAGGATGGGCGGGGATTACGAGCAGTACTTC; CDR3 protein: CASRMGGDYEQYF
J gene: TRBJ2-7; V gene: TRBV4-3; D gene: -; clone size: few; CDR3 DNA: TGCGCCAGCAGCCAAGATCCTGGAGGGGCCTCCTACGAGCAGTACTTC; CDR3 protein: CASSQDPGGASYEQYF
J gene: TRBJ1-1; V gene: TRBV7-9; D gene: TRBD1; clone size: -; CDR3 DNA: TGTGCCAGCAGCTCACAGGGGGACACTGAAGCTTTCTTT; CDR3 protein: CASSSQGDTEAFF
J gene: TRBJ1-6; V gene: TRBV11-2; D gene: TRBD1; clone size: -; CDR3 DNA: TGTGCCAGCAGCTTAGATCTACAGGGGGTTAATTCACCCCTCCACTTT; CDR3 protein: CASSLDLQGVNSPLHF
J gene: TRBJ2-3; V gene: TRBV5-8; D gene: -; clone size: -; CDR3 DNA: TGTGCCAGCAGCCCATGGACTAGCACAGATACGCAGTATTTT; CDR3 protein: CASSPWTSTDTQYF
J gene: TRBJ2-7; V gene: TRBV6-6; D gene: TRBD2; clone size: -; CDR3 DNA: TGTGCCAGCAGGGCTGCGCTAGCGGATACCTACGAGCAGTACTTC; CDR3 protein: CASRAALADTYEQYF
J gene: TRBJ1-2; V gene: TRBV10-3; D gene: -; clone size: -; CDR3 DNA: TGTGCCATCAGTGAGTCAATCTTTAGGGAGCAAGACCGGAATGGCTACACCTTC; CDR3 protein: CAISESIFREQDRNGYTF
J gene: TRBJ1-2; V gene: TRBV7-9; D gene: TRBD1; clone size: once; CDR3 DNA: TGTGCCAGCAGCTTTACAGGGGTCGAAGGGCATGGCTACACCTTC; CDR3 protein: CASSFTGVEGHGYTF
J gene: TRBJ2-5; V gene: TRBV15; D gene: TRBD2; clone size: few; CDR3 DNA: TGTGCCACCAGCGTACCCGGGACTACACAAGAGACCCAGTACTTC; CDR3 protein: CATSVPGTTQETQYF
J gene: TRBJ2-5; V gene: TRBV7-2; D gene: -; clone size: -; CDR3 DNA: TGTGCCAGCAGCGCAGGGGCATGGGAGACCCAGTACTTC; CDR3 protein: CASSAGAWETQYF
J gene: TRBJ2-1; V gene: TRBV2; D gene: TRBD1; clone size: -; CDR3 DNA: TGTGCCAGCAGTCCGACAGGGGGCTCCTACAATGAGCAGTTCTTC; CDR3 protein: CASSPTGGSYNEQFF
J gene: TRBJ2-5; V gene: TRBV28; D gene: TRBD1; clone size: few; CDR3 DNA: TGTGCCAGCAGTTTATCCGGACAGGGGGGAGAGACCCAGTACTTC; CDR3 protein: CASSLSGQGGETQYF
J gene: TRBJ1-4; V gene: TRBV5-4; D gene: TRBD1; clone size: -; CDR3 DNA: TGTGCCAGCAGCGACAGGGGCGGAACTAATGGAAAACTGTTTTTT; CDR3 protein: CASSDRGGTNGKLFF
J gene: TRBJ1-5; V gene: TRBV5-4; D gene: -; clone size: once; CDR3 DNA: TGTGCCAGCCGTAGCCTTCTTAGCAATCAGCCCCAGCATTTT; CDR3 protein: CASRSLLSNQPQHF
J gene: TRBJ2-7; V gene: TRBV6-5; D gene: TRBD2; clone size: -; CDR3 DNA: TGTGCCAGCAGTTACTCCCCACTAGCGGGATGGGAGCAGTACTTC; CDR3 protein: CASSYSPLAGWEQYF
J gene: TRBJ1-5; V gene: TRBV4-1; D gene: TRBD1; clone size: -; CDR3 DNA: TGCGCCAGCAGCCGCGGACAGGGCGGACAGCCCCAGCATTTT; CDR3 protein: CASSRGQGGQPQHF
J gene: TRBJ1-2; V gene: TRBV29-1; D gene: -; clone size: -; CDR3 DNA: TGCAGCGTTGAAAATGGGGCAGTTACGCACCTCTATGGCTACACCTTC; CDR3 protein: CSVENGAVTHLYGYTF
J gene: TRBJ2-7; V gene: TRBV11-2; D gene: -; clone size: few; CDR3 DNA: TGTGCCAGCAGCTCCACAGGTTTCTACTACGAGCAGTACTTC; CDR3 protein: CASSSTGFYYEQYF
J gene: TRBJ1-4; V gene: TRBV4-1; D gene: TRBD1; clone size: -; CDR3 DNA: TGCGCCAGCAGCCAACGGGACAGGCCTAATGAAAAACTGTTTTTT; CDR3 protein: CASSQRDRPNEKLFF
J gene: TRBJ1-1; V gene: TRBV11-2; D gene: -; clone size: -; CDR3 DNA: TGTGCCAGCAGCTTAGGACCCGACAGAGTCACTGAAGCTTTCTTT; CDR3 protein: CASSLGPDRVTEAFF
J gene: TRBJ1-4; V gene: TRBV4-1; D gene: TRBD1; clone size: -; CDR3 DNA: TGCGCCAGCAGCCAAGGGGTAGACAGGGGGCTCACTAATGAAAAACTGTTTTTT; CDR3 protein: CASSQGVDRGLTNEKLFF
J gene: TRBJ2-7; V gene: TRBV13; D gene: -; clone size: -; CDR3 DNA: TGTGCCAGCAGCTTAGGCGGGAACTCCTACGAGCAGTACTTC; CDR3 protein: CASSLGGNSYEQYF
J gene: TRBJ1-2; V gene: TRBV7-9; D gene: TRBD1; clone size: -; CDR3 DNA: TGTGCCAGCAGCCTGGGACAGGCCTCCGCTGTAGCTGGCTACACCTTC; CDR3 protein: CASSLGQASAVAGYTF
J gene: TRBJ2-2; V gene: TRBV4-1; D gene: -; clone size: -; CDR3 DNA: TGCGCCAGCAGCCAAGCAAACGGGGAGCTGTTTTTT; CDR3 protein: CASSQANGELFF
J gene: TRBJ2-5; V gene: TRBV6-6; D gene: TRBD1; clone size: -; CDR3 DNA: TGTGCCAGCAGTTACTCGAGCAGCCAGGGGGACTTC; CDR3 protein: CASSYSSSQGDF
J gene: TRBJ2-7; V gene: TRBV4-1; D gene: -; clone size: -; CDR3 DNA: TGCGCCAGCAGCCAAGGTCCCAGCTACGAGCAGTACTTC; CDR3 protein: CASSQGPSYEQYF
J gene: TRBJ2-7; V gene: TRBV29-1; D gene: TRBD1; clone size: -; CDR3 DNA: TGCAGCGTTTCCGTCAGGGGGCCCCACGAGCAGTACTTC; CDR3 protein: CSVSVRGPHEQYF
J gene: TRBJ2-7; V gene: TRBV5-1; D gene: TRBD1; clone size: -; CDR3 DNA: TGCGCCAGCAGGGAGACAGGGTCGGGCGAGCAGTACTTC; CDR3 protein: CASRETGSGEQYF